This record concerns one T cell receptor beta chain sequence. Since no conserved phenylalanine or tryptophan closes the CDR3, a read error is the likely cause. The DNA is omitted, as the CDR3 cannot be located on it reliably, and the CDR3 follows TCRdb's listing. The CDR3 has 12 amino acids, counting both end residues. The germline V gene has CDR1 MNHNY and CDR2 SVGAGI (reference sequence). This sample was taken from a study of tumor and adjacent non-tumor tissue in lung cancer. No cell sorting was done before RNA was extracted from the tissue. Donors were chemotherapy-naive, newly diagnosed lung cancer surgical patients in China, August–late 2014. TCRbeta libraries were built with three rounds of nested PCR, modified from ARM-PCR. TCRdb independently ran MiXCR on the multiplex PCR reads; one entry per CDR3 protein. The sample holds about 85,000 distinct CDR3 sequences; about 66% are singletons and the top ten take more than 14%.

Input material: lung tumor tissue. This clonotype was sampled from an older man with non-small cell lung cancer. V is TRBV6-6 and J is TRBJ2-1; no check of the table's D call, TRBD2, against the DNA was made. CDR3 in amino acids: CASTRGGNERFL.